The 8 T cell receptor beta chains listed next were all sequenced from one sample in a study of shared clonotypes between healthy human individuals. Profiling relied on immunoSEQ multiplex PCR, and the TCRdb table lists in-frame clones only, not all of them. The sample lists more than 500,000 clones, about 96% seen once, with nearly 0.065% in the top ten. The sample comprised naive CD4+ T cells sorted from blood. Documented subset: CD45RA+ positively selected. The receptors originated from a woman in her 30s in good health.

The J gene is TRBJ2-5, the V gene TRBV7-9, with a possible D match to TRBD2 (5 bases). Germline CDR1 and CDR2: SEHNR and FQNEAQ (reference sequence). The CDR3 length is 14 residues. Trimming removed 1 base at V and 7 bases at J, with 13 bases between. CDR3: CASSLGSGMRTQYF. The DNA of the CDR3 is TGTGCCAGCAGCTTAGGATCGGGGATGCGGACCCAGTACTTC. The full variable domain, in which reference TRBV7-9 and TRBJ2-5 provide the parts outside the CDR3, is DTGVSQNPRHKITKRGQNVTFRCDPISEHNRLYWYRQTLGQGPEFLTYFQNEAQLEKSRLLSDRFSAERPKGSFSTLEIQRTEQGDSAMYLCASSLGSGMRTQYFGPGTRLLVL.

The chain carries TRBV5-1 and TRBJ2-2; TRBD2 might be the D (6 bases). The CDR3 sequence is 15 residues long. The germline V and J ends were trimmed by 0 bases and 4 bases, with 10 bases remaining between them. Germline V gene lookup returns CDR1 SGHRS and CDR2 YFSETQ. The CDR3 DNA follows: TGCGCCAGCAGCTTGGAGGTACTAGCCACCGGGGAGCTGTTTTTT. Its translation is CASSLEVLATGELFF.

The chain has TRBV27 and TRBJ2-7; D remains unclear. CDR3 size: 14 residues. Germline V gene sequence: CDR1 MNHEY, CDR2 SMNVEV (reference sequence). Trimming removed 0 bases from V and 3 bases from J, with 9 bases in between. DNA of the CDR3: TGTGCCAGCAGTTTATCGTGGGGATACTACGAGCAGTACTTC. This gives the protein CASSLSWGYYEQYF.

The genes are TRBV6-1 and TRBJ1-2; TRBD1 matches at 7 bases. V was pared by 5 bases and J by 5 bases, with 5 bases of the junction left unmatched. Germline CDR1 MNHNS, CDR2 SASEGT. The CDR3 runs 13 residues. The CDR3 DNA is TGTGCCAGCAGTCTCAGGGGGGGGTATGGCTACACCTTC. It codes for CASSLRGGYGYTF.

The chain recombines TRBV5-4 with TRBJ2-5, with TRBD2 matching 13 bases. The germline gives CDR1 SGHNT, CDR2 YYREEE (reference sequence). V was clipped by 5 bases and J by 2 bases; unmatched bases: 9. The CDR3 extends over 17 amino acids. The CDR3 nucleotides read TGTGCCAGCAGTGGGGGACCGGGACTAGCGGGACAAGAGACCCAGTACTTC. Translating it yields CASSGGPGLAGQETQYF.

This chain uses TRBV5-6 with TRBJ2-3; D possibly corresponds to TRBD2 (5 bases). The CDR3 runs 15 residues. Germline-derived CDR1 and CDR2 are SGHDT and YYEEEE. V dropped 4 bases and J dropped 2 bases, with 14 bases sitting between them. CDR3 protein: CASSRGISDTDTQYF. CDR3 coding DNA: TGTGCCAGCAGCCGAGGGATTAGCGACACAGATACGCAGTATTTT. Full variable domain (remainder filled in from reference TRBV5-6 and TRBJ2-3): DAGVTQSPTHLIKTRGQQVTLRCSPKSGHDTVSWYQQALGQGPQFIFQYYEEEERQRGNFPDRFSGHQFPNYSSELNVNALLLGDSALYLCASSRGISDTDTQYFGPGTRLTVL.

With regard to this clone: One end of the junction is discordant with germline, which a read error may explain. The same CDR3 can be traced to other DNA sequences in this sample. The chain links TRBV6-5 to TRBJ2-7; D is unresolved. The germline V gene encodes CDR1 MNHEY and CDR2 SVGAGI. CDR3 length equals 12 residues. The CDR3 nucleotides read TGCGCCAGCAGTTCACAGTCCTACGAGCAGTACTTC. Translating gives CASSSQSYEQYF.

The chain combines TRBV28 with TRBJ1-5; D remains unclear. The CDR3 is 12 residues long. The V gene's germline CDR1 is MDHEN and CDR2 SYDVKM. The V end lost 5 bases, the J end lost 5 bases, and 7 bases lay between the germline ends. CDR3 nucleotide sequence: TGTGCCAGCAGTCAAACAGATCAGCCCCAGCATTTT. It translates to CASSQTDQPQHF. Supplemented by reference TRBV28 and TRBJ1-5, the full variable domain reads DVKVTQSSRYLVKRTGEKVFLECVQDMDHENMFWYRQDPGLGLRLIYFSYDVKMKEKGDIPEGYSVSREKKERFSLILESASTNQTSMYLCASSQTDQPQHFGDGTRLSIL.